A selection of T cell receptor beta chains follows, all from one sample in a study of blood T cell repertoires in COVID-19. Some clones are missing from TCRdb's copy, which holds only in-frame ones; the method was immunoSEQ multiplex PCR. This table holds 150,000 to 250,000 clones, roughly 87% found once. Sequenced material: PBMCs or T cells enriched from blood (not recorded which). Receptors were obtained from a woman in her 30s who had recovered from COVID-19. Both conserved end residues are part of each CDR3. D genes are given only for firm matches. Expanded clones are given a class, and other clones once, few, many or no size at all.

TRBJ2-3	TRBV7-3	.	.	TGTGCCAGCAGCCCGAGGGGAGGAAATACGCAGTATTTT	CASSPRGGNTQYF
TRBJ2-3	TRBV6-2/TRBV6-3	.	.	TGTGCCAGCAGTCCAAGGACTGGGGTGGTGGTAGATACGCAGTATTTT	CASSPRTGVVVDTQYF
TRBJ1-5	TRBV7-2	.	few	TGTGCCAGCAGCTTAGGGAGGGGGGGAAATCAGCCCCAGCATTTT	CASSLGRGGNQPQHF
TRBJ2-6	TRBV24-1	.	.	TGTGCCACCAGTGATCCGGCGAGGAACTCTGGGGCCAACGTCCTGACTTTC	CATSDPARNSGANVLTF
TRBJ1-2	TRBV7-9	TRBD1	.	TGTGCCAGCAGCTTCCTTAGCGGGACAGGGGATGGCTACACCTTC	CASSFLSGTGDGYTF
TRBJ2-2	TRBV2	TRBD1	once	TGTGCCACCTCCGGGGACAGGGACACCGGGGAGCTGTTTTTT	CATSGDRDTGELFF
TRBJ1-1	TRBV19	.	.	TGTGCCAGTGCAGGGAACACTGAAGCTTTCTTT	CASAGNTEAFF
TRBJ1-4	TRBV18	.	.	TGTGCCAGCTCACCACTGGAGGGAGGGGAAAAACTGTTTTTT	CASSPLEGGEKLFF
TRBJ1-2	TRBV7-2	.	.	TGTGCCAGCAGCTTAGAGGGGGTTACAGGGAACTATGGCTACACCTTC	CASSLEGVTGNYGYTF
TRBJ1-6	TRBV18	.	.	TGTGCCAGCTCACCCGCTCGGGGGAATTCACCCCTCCACTTT	CASSPARGNSPLHF
TRBJ2-7	TRBV6-5	TRBD1	.	TGTGCCAGCAACCCGACAGGGGCCCACGAGCAGTACTTC	CASNPTGAHEQYF
TRBJ2-5	TRBV5-6	TRBD2	.	TGTGCCAGCAGCCCCCTGGGGCTAGCGGGCCTTCAAGAGACCCAGTACTTC	CASSPLGLAGLQETQYF
TRBJ2-1	TRBV5-4	.	.	TGTGCCAGCAGCATCGGAGGATCCTACAATGAGCAGTTCTTC	CASSIGGSYNEQFF
TRBJ1-4	TRBV19	TRBD1	.	TGTGCCAGTAGAACCGGGACAGCTAATGAAAAACTGTTTTTT	CASRTGTANEKLFF
TRBJ1-1	TRBV4-1	.	once	TGCGCCAGCAGCCAACAGGGAATGAACACTGAAGCTTTCTTT	CASSQQGMNTEAFF
TRBJ1-1	TRBV12-3/TRBV12-4	.	.	TGTGCCAGCAGTCAGAGGGACACTGAAGCTTTCTTT	CASSQRDTEAFF
TRBJ1-3	TRBV7-2	TRBD1	.	TGTGCCAGCAGCTCCGCGGGACAGGGAAACACCATATATTTT	CASSSAGQGNTIYF
TRBJ2-3	TRBV11-2	.	.	TGTGCCAGCAGTCCCCCTGGAGTTACGCAGTATTTT	CASSPPGVTQYF
TRBJ2-1	TRBV3-1/TRBV3-2	.	.	TGTGCCAGCAGCCATACGAAGAGGAGCCTTTCGAGCAATGAGCAGTTCTTC	CASSHTKRSLSSNEQFF
TRBJ1-1	TRBV19	TRBD1	.	TGTGCCAGTAGTAACGGCAGGGGGCGGGACACTGAAGCTTTCTTT	CASSNGRGRDTEAFF
TRBJ2-5	TRBV28	TRBD1	.	TGTGCCAGCAGTCCGACAGGGGATGGGGAGACCCAGTACTTC	CASSPTGDGETQYF
TRBJ2-1	TRBV9	TRBD2	.	TGTGCCAGCAGCGTAGACCCAGCGGGAGCCTACAATGAGCAGTTCTTC	CASSVDPAGAYNEQFF
TRBJ1-1	TRBV12-3/TRBV12-4	.	.	TGTGCCAGCAGTCCCCTAGGGAACACTGAAGCTTTCTTT	CASSPLGNTEAFF
TRBJ1-1	TRBV19	TRBD1	.	TGTGCCAGTAGTACGCCCCGGGACAGTGAAGCTTTCTTT	CASSTPRDSEAFF
TRBJ2-3	TRBV27	TRBD2	.	TGTGCCAGCACCCCCCGGGCGGGGGGCCTCACAGATACGCAGTATTTT	CASTPRAGGLTDTQYF
TRBJ2-3	TRBV28	TRBD2	.	TGTGCCAGCAGTGGGACTAGCGGGAGGAGGCAGTATTTT	CASSGTSGRRQYF
TRBJ1-3	TRBV19	.	.	TGTGCCAGTGTAAGCGGGACTGCGGGAAACACCATATATTTT	CASVSGTAGNTIYF
TRBJ2-2	TRBV7-9	TRBD2	.	TGTGCCAGCGGCAAGCGGGGGGTCACCGGGGAGCTGTTTTTT	CASGKRGVTGELFF
TRBJ1-1	TRBV10-3	.	.	TGTGCCATCAGTGAGTCGACGGGAGGCACTGAAGCTTTCTTT	CAISESTGGTEAFF
TRBJ1-2	TRBV4-3	TRBD1	once	TGCGCCAGCAGCCATCGCCCCGGGACAGGGGAGGGCTACACCTTC	CASSHRPGTGEGYTF
TRBJ1-2	TRBV7-3	.	.	TGTGCCAGCAGCTTATCCGGGGATGGTGGCTACACCTTC	CASSLSGDGGYTF
TRBJ1-4	TRBV30	.	.	TGTGCCGGGCGAGCGGGGATTAATGAAAAACTGTTTTTT	CAGRAGINEKLFF
TRBJ1-6	TRBV5-4	TRBD1	.	TGTGCCAGCAGCTTGGACAGGGGGCAGTCACCCCTCCACTTT	CASSLDRGQSPLHF
TRBJ1-2	TRBV7-9	.	.	TGTGCCAGCAGCTTAGGGCAGATCGGCACCCAGGGGCCCGCCACCTTC	CASSLGQIGTQGPATF
TRBJ1-1	TRBV7-9	.	.	TGTGCCAGCAGCTTAGTAGGTCGTGGAGAGAACACTGAAGCTTTCTTT	CASSLVGRGENTEAFF
TRBJ2-7	TRBV5-6	.	.	TGTGCCAGCAGCTTGTCCCCATCCTACGAGCAGTACTTC	CASSLSPSYEQYF